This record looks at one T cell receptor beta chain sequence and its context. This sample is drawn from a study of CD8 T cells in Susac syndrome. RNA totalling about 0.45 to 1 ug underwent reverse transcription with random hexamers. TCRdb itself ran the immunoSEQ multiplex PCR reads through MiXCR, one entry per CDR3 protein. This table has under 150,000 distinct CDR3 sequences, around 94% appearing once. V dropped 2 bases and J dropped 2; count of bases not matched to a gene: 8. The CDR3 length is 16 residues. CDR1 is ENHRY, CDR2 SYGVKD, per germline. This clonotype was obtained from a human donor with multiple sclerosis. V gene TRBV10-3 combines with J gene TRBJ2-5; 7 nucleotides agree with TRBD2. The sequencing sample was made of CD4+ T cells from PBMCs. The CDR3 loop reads CAISELAAGSQETQYF. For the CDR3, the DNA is TGTGCCATCAGTGAGCTGGCAGCGGGGTCGCAAGAGACCCAGTACTTC.